In its sample, the clone carrying this T cell receptor (beta chain) was seen many times. The germline CDR1 and CDR2 sequences are MGHRA and YSYEKL. V lost 3 bases, J lost 6 bases, and 9 bases lay in between. The CDR3 sequence is 12 residues long. The investigators amplified TCR beta CDR3 regions from RNA transcripts. A set of HTBI primers served as the primers for a first-round RT-PCR of the TCR CDR3. TCRdb passed the multiplex PCR reads through MiXCR, listing each CDR3 protein once. The table records about 610,000 distinct CDR3 sequences, about 15% of them present only once. The source of the sample is a study of T cells in Graves' hyperthyroidism and ophthalmopathy.

This chain joins TRBV4-1 and TRBJ2-7; D may be TRBD2 (5 bases). The origin of this receptor is a woman aged 40 to 49 with Graves' ophthalmopathy. Sequencing was performed on blood. DNA of the CDR3: TGCGCCAGCAGCCAGCCGGCGGGCGAGCAGTACTTC. This encodes CASSQPAGEQYF.